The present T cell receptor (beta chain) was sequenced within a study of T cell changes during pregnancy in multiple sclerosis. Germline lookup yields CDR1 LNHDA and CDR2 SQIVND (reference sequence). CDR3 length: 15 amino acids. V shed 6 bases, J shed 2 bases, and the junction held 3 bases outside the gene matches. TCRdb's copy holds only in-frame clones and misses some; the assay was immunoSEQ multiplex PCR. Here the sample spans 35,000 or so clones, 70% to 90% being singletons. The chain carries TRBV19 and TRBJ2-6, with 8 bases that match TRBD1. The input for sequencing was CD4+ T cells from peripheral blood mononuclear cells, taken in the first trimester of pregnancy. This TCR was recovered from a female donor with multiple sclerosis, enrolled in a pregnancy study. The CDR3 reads CASRDRGPGANVLTF. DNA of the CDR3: TGTGCCAGTAGAGACAGGGGTCCTGGGGCCAACGTCCTGACTTTC.